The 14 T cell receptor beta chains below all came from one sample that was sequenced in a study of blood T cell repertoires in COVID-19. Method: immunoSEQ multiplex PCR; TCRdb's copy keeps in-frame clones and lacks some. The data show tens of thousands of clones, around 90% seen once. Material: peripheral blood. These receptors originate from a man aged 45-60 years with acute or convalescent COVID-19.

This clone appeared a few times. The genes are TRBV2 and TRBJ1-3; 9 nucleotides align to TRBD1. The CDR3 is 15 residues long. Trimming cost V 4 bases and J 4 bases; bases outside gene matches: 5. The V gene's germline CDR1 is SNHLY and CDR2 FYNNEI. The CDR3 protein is CASSGGQGSGNTIYF. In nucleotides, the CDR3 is TGTGCCAGCAGTGGGGGACAGGGATCCGGAAACACCATATATTTT.

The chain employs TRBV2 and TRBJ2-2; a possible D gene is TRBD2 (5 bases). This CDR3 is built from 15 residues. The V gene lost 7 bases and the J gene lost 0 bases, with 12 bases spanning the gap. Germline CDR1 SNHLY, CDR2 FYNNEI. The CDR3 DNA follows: TGTGCCAGCACCGAGACTACGCCGAACACCGGGGAGCTGTTTTTT. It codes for CASTETTPNTGELFF.

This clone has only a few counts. The CDR3 nucleotides are TGTGCCACCCCTGGAGCAACTAATGAAAAACTGTTTTTT. Residues: CATPGATNEKLFF. The chain joins TRBV25-1 to TRBJ1-4; no firm D call. CDR3 length: 13 residues. The germline V and J ends were trimmed by 10 bases and 0 bases, with 9 bases remaining between them. Germline values: CDR1 MGHDK, CDR2 SYGVNS.

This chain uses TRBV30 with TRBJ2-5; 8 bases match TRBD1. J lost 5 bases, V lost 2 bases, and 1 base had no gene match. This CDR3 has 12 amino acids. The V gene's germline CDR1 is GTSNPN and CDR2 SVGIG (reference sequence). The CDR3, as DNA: TGTGCCTGGAGTCGACAGGGGGAGACCCAGTACTTC. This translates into CAWSRQGETQYF.

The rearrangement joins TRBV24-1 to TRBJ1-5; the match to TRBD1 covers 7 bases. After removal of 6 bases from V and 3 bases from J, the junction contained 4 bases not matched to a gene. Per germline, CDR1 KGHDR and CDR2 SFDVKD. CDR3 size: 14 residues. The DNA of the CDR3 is TGTGCCACCAGTTCAGGGACAGACAATCAGCCCCAGCATTTT. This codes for CATSSGTDNQPQHF.

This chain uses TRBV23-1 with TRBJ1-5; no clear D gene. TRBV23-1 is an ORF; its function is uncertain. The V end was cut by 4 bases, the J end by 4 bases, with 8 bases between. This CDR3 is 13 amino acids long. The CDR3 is CASSRGLNQPQHF. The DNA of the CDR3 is TGCGCCAGCAGTCGAGGGTTAAATCAGCCCCAGCATTTT.

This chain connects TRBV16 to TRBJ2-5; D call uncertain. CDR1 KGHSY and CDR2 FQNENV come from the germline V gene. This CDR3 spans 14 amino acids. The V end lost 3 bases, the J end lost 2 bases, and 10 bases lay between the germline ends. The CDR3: CASSQSGGQETQYF. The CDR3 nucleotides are TGTGCCAGCAGCCAGTCAGGTGGACAAGAGACCCAGTACTTC.

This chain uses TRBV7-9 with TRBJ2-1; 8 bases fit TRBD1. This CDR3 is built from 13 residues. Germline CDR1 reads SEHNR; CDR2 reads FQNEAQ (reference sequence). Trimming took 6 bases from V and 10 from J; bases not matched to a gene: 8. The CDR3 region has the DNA TGTGCCAGCAGTATCAACACAGGGGGAGAGCAGTTCTTC. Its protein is CASSINTGGEQFF.

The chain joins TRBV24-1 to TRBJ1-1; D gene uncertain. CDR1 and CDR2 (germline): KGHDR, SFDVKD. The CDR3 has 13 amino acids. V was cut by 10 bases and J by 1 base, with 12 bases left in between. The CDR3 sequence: CATRGQTNTEAFF. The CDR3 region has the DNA TGTGCCACACGCGGGCAGACGAACACTGAAGCTTTCTTT.

The DNA for the CDR3 is TGTGCCAGCAGCTTGGAATCAGGGCCAGATACGCAGTATTTT. Residues: CASSLESGPDTQYF. The chain combines TRBV5-4 with TRBJ2-3, with a tentative D call TRBD1 (5 bases). CDR3 size: 14 residues. Germline V gene data show CDR1 as SGHNT and CDR2 as YYREEE (reference sequence). The germline V and J ends were trimmed by 0 bases and 4 bases, with 9 bases remaining between them.

The CDR3, as DNA: TGTGCCCTCGCGACAGGGCTCCTCTCTGGAAACACCATATATTTT. Protein sequence: CALATGLLSGNTIYF. The V and J genes are TRBV30 and TRBJ1-3; TRBD1 matches at 7 bases. The CDR3 consists of 15 residues. CDR1 GTSNPN and CDR2 SVGIG come from the germline V gene (reference sequence). The V and J ends lost 8 bases and 0 bases, in that order; junction bases with no gene match: 10.

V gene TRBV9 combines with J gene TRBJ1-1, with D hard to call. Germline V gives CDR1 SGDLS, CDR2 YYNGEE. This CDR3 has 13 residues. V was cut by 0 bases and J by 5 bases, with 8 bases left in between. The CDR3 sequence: CASSVEEWTEAFF. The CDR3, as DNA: TGTGCCAGCAGCGTAGAGGAGTGGACTGAAGCTTTCTTT. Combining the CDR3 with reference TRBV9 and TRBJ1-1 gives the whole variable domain DSGVTQTPKHLITATGQRVTLRCSPRSGDLSVYWYQQSLDQGLQFLIQYYNGEERAKGNILERFSAQQFPDLHSELNLSSLELGDSALYFCASSVEEWTEAFFGQGTRLTVV.

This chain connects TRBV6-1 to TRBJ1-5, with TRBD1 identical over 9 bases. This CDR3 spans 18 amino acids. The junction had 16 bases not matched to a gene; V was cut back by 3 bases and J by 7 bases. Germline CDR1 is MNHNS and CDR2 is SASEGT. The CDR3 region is CASSEGTNRGHSWQPQHF. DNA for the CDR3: TGTGCCAGCAGTGAGGGAACTAACAGGGGGCATTCATGGCAGCCCCAGCATTTT.

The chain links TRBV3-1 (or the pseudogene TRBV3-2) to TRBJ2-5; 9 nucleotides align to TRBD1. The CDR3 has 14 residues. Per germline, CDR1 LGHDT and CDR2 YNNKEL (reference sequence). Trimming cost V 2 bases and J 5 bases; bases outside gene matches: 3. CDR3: CASSQTGGGETQYF. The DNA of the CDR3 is TGTGCCAGCAGCCAAACAGGGGGCGGGGAGACCCAGTACTTC.